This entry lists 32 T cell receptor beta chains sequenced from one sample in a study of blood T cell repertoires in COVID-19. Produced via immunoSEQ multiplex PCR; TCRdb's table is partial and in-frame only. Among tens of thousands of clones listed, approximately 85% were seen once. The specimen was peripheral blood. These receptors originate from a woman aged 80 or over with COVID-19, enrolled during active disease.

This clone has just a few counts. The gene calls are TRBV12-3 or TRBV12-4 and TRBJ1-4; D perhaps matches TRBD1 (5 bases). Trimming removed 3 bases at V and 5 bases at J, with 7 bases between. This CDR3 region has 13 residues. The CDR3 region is CASSFSGNEKLFF. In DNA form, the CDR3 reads TGTGCCAGCAGTTTCTCAGGGAATGAAAAACTGTTTTTT.

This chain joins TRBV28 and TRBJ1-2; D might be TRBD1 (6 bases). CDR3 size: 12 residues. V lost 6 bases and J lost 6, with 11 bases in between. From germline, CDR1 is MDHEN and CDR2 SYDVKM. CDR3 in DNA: TGTGCCAGCAGCCGTAACAGGGATGGCTACACCTTC. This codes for CASSRNRDGYTF.

CDR3 amino acids: CASSPTRPLRREQYF. The CDR3, as DNA: TGTGCCAGCTCACCCACTAGACCCCTCCGGAGGGAGCAGTACTTC. The rearrangement links TRBV18 to TRBJ2-7; the D gene is possibly TRBD2 (5 bases). Trimming stripped 3 bases from V and 7 bases from J, with 19 bases between. The CDR3 consists of 15 residues. Germline V lookup: CDR1 KGHSH, CDR2 LQKENI. The entire variable domain, with the rest obtained from reference TRBV18 and TRBJ2-7, is as follows: NAGVMQNPRHLVRRRGQEARLRCSPMKGHSHVYWYRQLPEEGLKFMVYLQKENIIDESGMPKERFSAEFPKEGPSILRIQQVVRGDSAAYFCASSPTRPLRREQYFGPGTRLTVT.

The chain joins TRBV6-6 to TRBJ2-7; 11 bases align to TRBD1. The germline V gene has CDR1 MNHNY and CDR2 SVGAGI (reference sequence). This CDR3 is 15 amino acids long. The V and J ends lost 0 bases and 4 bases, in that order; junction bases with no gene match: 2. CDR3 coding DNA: TGTGCCAGCAGTTACTCGGGGACAGGGGGTTACGAGCAGTACTTC. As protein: CASSYSGTGGYEQYF.

The CDR3 DNA sequence: TGTGCCAGCAGGACAGGGGTAAGCAATCAGCCCCAGCATTTT. The encoded protein is CASRTGVSNQPQHF. J is TRBJ1-5 and V is TRBV2, with 8 nucleotides matching TRBD1. Germline V gene sequence: CDR1 SNHLY, CDR2 FYNNEI. Trimming took 6 bases from V and 1 from J; bases not matched to a gene: 2. The CDR3 sequence is 14 residues long.

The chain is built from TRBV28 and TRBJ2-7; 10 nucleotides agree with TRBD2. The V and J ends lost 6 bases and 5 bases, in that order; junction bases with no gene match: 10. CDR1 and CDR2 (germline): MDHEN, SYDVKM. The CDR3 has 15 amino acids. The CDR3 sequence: CASSDPAGGVDEQYF. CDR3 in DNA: TGTGCCAGCAGCGATCCAGCGGGAGGGGTGGACGAGCAGTACTTC.

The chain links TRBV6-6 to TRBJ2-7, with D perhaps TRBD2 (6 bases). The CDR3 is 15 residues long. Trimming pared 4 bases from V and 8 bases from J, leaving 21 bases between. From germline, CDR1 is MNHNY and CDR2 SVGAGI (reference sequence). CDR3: CASSSHRDLRGKQYF. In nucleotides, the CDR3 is TGTGCCAGCAGTTCACACCGGGACCTCCGGGGGAAGCAGTACTTC.

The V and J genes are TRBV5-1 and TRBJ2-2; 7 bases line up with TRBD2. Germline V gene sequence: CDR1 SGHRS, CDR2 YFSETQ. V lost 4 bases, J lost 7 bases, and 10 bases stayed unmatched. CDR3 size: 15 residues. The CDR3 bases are TGCGCCAGCAGCCTAGGACTAGTAAGCAACGGGGAGCTGTTTTTT. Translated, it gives CASSLGLVSNGELFF.

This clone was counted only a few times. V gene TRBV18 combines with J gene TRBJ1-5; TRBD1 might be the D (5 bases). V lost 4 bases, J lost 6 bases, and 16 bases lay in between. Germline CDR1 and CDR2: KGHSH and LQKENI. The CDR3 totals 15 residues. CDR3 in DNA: TGTGCCAGCTCACTCAATTCTCAGGGTGGTCAGCCCCAGCATTTT. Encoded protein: CASSLNSQGGQPQHF.

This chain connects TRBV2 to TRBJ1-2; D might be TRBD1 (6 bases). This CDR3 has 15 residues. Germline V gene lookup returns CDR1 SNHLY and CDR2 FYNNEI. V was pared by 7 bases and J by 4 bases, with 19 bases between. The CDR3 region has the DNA TGTGCCAGCACCCCTTTCGGGGGGCTCGGCTATGGCTACACCTTC. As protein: CASTPFGGLGYGYTF. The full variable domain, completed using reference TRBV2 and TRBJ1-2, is EPEVTQTPSHQVTQMGQEVILRCVPISNHLYFYWYRQILGQKVEFLVSFYNNEISEKSEIFDDQFSVERPDGSNFTLKIRSTKLEDSAMYFCASTPFGGLGYGYTFGSGTRLTVV.

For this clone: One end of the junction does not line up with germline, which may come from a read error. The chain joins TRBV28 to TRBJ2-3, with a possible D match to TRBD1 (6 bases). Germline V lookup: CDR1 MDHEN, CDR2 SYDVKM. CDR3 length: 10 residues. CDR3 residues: CASSSRNRVF. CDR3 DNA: TGTGCCAGCAGTTCGCGCAACAGGGTATTT. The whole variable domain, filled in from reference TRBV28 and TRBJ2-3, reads DVKVTQSSRYLVKRTGEKVFLECVQDMDHENMFWYRQDPGLGLRLIYFSYDVKMKEKGDIPEGYSVSREKKERFSLILESASTNQTSMYLCASSSRNRVFGPGTRLTVL.

For the CDR3, the DNA is TGTGCCAGCAGCCGAAGCAGGGGAGGGGATCAGCCCCAGCATTTT. Encoded protein: CASSRSRGGDQPQHF. J is TRBJ1-5 and V is TRBV2; tentative D call: TRBD1 (6 bases). The germline gives CDR1 SNHLY, CDR2 FYNNEI. This CDR3 is built from 15 residues. Trimming cost V 6 bases and J 5 bases, with 17 bases left between them.

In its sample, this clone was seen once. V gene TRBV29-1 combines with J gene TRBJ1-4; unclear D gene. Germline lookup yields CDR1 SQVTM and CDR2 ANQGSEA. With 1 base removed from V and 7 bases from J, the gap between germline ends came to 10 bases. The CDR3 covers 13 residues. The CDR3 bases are TGCAGCGTTGAAGTGGGCGGGAGTGAAAAACTGTTTTTT. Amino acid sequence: CSVEVGGSEKLFF. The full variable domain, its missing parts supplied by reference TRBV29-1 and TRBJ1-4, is SAVISQKPSRDICQRGTSLTIQCQVDSQVTMMFWYRQQPGQSLTLIATANQGSEATYESGFVIDKFPISRPNLTFSTLTVSNMSPEDSSIYLCSVEVGGSEKLFFGSGTQLSVL.

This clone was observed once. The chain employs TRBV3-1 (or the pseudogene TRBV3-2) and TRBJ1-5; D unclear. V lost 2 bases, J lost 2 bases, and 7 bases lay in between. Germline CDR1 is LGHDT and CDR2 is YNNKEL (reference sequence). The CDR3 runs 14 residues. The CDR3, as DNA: TGTGCCAGCAGCCAAAAGCAGGGCAATCAGCCCCAGCATTTT. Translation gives CASSQKQGNQPQHF.

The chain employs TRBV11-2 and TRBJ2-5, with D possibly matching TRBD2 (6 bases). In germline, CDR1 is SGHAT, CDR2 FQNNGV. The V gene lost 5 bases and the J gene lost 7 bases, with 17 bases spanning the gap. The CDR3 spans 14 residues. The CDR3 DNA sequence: TGTGCCAGCAGCGTTTCGGGGGTGACCGGGACCCAGTACTTC. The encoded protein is CASSVSGVTGTQYF.

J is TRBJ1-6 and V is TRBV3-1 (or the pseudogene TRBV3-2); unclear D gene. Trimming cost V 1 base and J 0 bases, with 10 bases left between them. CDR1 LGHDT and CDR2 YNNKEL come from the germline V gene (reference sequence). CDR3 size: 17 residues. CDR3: CASSQVVLSSYNSPLHF. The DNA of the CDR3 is TGTGCCAGCAGCCAAGTGGTGTTGAGCTCCTATAATTCACCCCTCCACTTT.

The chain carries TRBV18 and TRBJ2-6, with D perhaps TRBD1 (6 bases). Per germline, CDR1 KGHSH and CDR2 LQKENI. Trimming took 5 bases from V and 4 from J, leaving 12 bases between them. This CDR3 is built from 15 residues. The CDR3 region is CASSTTGPGANVLTF. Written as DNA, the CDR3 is TGTGCCAGCTCAACCACAGGGCCCGGGGCCAACGTCCTGACTTTC.

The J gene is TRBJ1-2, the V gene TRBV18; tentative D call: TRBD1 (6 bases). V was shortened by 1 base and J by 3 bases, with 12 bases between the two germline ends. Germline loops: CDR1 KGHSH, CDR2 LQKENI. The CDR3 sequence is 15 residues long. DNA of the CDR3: TGTGCCAGCTCACCACTGTGGGGGCGCGACTATGGCTACACCTTC. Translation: CASSPLWGRDYGYTF.

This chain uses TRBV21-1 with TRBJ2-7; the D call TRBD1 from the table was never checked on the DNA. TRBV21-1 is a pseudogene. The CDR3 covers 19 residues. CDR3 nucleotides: TGTGCCAGCAGCAAATTTAGGGGACAGGGGGCGTCTCTTAAATACGAGCAGTACTTC. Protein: CASSKFRGQGASLKYEQYF.

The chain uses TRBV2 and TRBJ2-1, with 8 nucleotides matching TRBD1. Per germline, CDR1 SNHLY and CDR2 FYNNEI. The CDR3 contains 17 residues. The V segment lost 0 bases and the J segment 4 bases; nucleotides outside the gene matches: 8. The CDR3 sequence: CASSEALGTGPYNEQFF. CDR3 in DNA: TGTGCCAGCAGTGAAGCGCTGGGGACAGGCCCTTACAATGAGCAGTTCTTC.

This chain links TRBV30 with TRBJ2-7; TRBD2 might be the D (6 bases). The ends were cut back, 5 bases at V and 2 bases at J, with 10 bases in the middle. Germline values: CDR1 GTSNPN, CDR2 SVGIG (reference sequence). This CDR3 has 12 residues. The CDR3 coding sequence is TGTGCCTGGGGACGCGGGACCTACGAGCAGTACTTC. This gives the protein CAWGRGTYEQYF.

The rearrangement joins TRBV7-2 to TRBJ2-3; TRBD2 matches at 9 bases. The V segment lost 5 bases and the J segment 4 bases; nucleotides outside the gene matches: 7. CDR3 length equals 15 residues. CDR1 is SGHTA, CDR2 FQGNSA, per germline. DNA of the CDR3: TGTGCCAGCAGCAACGGGCTAGCGGGGCCAGATACGCAGTATTTT. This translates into CASSNGLAGPDTQYF.

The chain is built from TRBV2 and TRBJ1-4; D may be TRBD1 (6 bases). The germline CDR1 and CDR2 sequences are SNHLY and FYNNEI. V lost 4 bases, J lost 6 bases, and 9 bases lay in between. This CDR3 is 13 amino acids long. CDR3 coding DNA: TGTGCCAGCAGTGGCAGGGGCTATGAAAAACTGTTTTTT. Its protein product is CASSGRGYEKLFF.

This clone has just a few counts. Here the CDR3 reads CASTSLGKGASGYTF. CDR3 in DNA: TGTGCCAGCACCTCCCTGGGGAAGGGGGCGAGTGGCTACACCTTC. J is TRBJ1-2 and V is TRBV27; 7 bases align to TRBD1. Per the germline V gene, CDR1 is MNHEY and CDR2 is SMNVEV (reference sequence). The length of the CDR3 is 15 residues. The V segment lost 7 bases and the J segment 7 bases; nucleotides outside the gene matches: 15.

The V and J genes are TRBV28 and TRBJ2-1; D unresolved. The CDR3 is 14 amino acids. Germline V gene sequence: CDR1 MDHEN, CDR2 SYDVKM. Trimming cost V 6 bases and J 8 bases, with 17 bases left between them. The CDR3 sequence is CASSKSYNTYEQFF. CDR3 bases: TGTGCCAGCAGCAAGTCGTACAATACCTATGAGCAGTTCTTC.

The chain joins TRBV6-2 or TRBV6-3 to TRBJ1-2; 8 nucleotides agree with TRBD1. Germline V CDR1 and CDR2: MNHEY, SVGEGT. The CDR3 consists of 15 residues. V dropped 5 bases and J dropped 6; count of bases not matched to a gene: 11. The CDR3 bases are TGTGCCAGCAGTGATTTCGACAGGGGACTGGATGGCTACACCTTC. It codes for CASSDFDRGLDGYTF.

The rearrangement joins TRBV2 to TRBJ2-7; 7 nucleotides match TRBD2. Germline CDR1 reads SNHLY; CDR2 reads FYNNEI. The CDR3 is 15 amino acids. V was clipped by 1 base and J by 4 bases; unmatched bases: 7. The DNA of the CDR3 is TGTGCCAGCAGTGAAGTTTGGGTGGGGGGGTACGAGCAGTACTTC. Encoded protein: CASSEVWVGGYEQYF.

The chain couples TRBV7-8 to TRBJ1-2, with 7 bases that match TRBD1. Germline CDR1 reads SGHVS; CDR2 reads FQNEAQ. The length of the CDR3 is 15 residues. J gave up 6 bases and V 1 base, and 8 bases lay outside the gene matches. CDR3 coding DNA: TGTGCCAGCAGCTTAGGGGTAGGGGGCCACAATGGCTACACCTTC. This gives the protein CASSLGVGGHNGYTF.

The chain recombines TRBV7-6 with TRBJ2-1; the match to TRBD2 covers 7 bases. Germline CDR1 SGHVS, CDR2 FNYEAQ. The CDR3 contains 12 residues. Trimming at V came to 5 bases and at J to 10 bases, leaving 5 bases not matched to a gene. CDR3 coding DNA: TGTGCCAGCAGCCCCCCGGGAGGAGAGCAGTTCTTC. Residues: CASSPPGGEQFF.

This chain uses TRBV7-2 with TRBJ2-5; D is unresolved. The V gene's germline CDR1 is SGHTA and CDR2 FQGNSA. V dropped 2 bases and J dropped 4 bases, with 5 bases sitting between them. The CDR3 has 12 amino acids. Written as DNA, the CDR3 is TGTGCCAGCAGCTTATCCTTAGAGACCCAGTACTTC. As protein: CASSLSLETQYF.

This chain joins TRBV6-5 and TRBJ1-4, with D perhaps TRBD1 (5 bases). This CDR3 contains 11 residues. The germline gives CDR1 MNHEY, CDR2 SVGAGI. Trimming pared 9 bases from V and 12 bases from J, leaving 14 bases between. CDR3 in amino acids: CASAGPGELFF. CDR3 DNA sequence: TGTGCCAGTGCCGGACCGGGGGAACTGTTTTTT.

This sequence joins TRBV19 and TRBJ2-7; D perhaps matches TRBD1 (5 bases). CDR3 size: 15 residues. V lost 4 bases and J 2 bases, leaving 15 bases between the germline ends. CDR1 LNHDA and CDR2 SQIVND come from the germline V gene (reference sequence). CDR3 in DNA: TGTGCCAGTAGTACAACAGGCGTCTTAGCCTACGAGCAGTACTTC. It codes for CASSTTGVLAYEQYF.